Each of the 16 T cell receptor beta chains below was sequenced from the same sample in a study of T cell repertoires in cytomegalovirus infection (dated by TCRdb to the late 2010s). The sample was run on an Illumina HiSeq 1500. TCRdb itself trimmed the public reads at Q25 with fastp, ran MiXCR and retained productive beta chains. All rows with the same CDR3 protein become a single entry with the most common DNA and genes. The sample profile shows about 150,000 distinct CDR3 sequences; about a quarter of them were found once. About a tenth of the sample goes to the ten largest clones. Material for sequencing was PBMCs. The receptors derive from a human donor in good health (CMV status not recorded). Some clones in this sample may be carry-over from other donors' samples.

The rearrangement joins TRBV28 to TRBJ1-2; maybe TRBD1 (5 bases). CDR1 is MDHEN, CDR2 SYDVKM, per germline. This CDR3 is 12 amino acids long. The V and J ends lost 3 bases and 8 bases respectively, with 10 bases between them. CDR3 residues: CASSFGGWGYTF. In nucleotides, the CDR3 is TGTGCCAGCAGTTTCGGGGGGTGGGGCTACACCTTC.

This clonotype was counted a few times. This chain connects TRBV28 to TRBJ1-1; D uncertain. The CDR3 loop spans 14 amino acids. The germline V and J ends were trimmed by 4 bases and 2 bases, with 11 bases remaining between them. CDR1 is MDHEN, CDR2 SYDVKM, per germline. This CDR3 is CASSSPRNNTEAFF. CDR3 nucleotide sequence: TGTGCCAGCAGTTCTCCCAGGAACAACACTGAAGCTTTCTTT.

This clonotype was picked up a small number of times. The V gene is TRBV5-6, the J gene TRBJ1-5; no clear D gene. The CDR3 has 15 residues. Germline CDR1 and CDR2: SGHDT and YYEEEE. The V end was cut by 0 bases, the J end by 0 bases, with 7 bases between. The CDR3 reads CASSLDGDSNQPQHF. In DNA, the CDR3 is TGTGCCAGCAGCTTGGATGGGGATAGCAATCAGCCCCAGCATTTT.

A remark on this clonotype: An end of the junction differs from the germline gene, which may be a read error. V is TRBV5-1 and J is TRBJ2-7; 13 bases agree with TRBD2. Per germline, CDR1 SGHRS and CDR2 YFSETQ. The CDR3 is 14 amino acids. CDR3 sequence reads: CASSSGTSGNEEYF. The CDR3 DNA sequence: TGCGCCAGCAGCTCTGGGACTAGCGGGAACGAGGAGTACTTC. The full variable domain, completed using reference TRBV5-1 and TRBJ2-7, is KAGVTQTPRYLIKTRGQQVTLSCSPISGHRSVSWYQQTPGQGLQFLFEYFSETQRNKGNFPGRFSGRQFSNSRSEMNVSTLELGDSALYLCASSSGTSGNEEYFGPGTRLTVT.

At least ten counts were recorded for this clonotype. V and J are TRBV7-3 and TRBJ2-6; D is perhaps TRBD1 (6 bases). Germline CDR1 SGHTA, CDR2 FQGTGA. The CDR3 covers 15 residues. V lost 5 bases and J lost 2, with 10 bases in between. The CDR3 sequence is CASSPSGAGANVLTF. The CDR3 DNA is TGTGCCAGCAGCCCCTCAGGGGCTGGGGCCAACGTCCTGACTTTC. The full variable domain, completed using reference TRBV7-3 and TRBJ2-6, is GAGVSQTPSNKVTEKGKYVELRCDPISGHTALYWYRQSLGQGPEFLIYFQGTGAADDSGLPNDRFFAVRPEGSVSTLKIQRTERGDSAVYLCASSPSGAGANVLTFGAGSRLTVL.

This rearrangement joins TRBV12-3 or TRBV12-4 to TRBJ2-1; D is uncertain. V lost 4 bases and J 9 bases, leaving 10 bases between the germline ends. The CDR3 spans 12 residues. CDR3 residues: CASSWADGEQFF. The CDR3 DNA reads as TGTGCCAGCAGTTGGGCGGACGGTGAGCAGTTCTTC.

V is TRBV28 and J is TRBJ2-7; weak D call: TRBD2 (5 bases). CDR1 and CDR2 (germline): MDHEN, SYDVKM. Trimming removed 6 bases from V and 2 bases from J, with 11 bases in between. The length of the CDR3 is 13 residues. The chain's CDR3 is CASSRTFPYEQYF. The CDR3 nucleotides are TGTGCCAGCAGCAGGACTTTTCCCTACGAGCAGTACTTC. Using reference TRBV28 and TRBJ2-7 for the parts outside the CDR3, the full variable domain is DVKVTQSSRYLVKRTGEKVFLECVQDMDHENMFWYRQDPGLGLRLIYFSYDVKMKEKGDIPEGYSVSREKKERFSLILESASTNQTSMYLCASSRTFPYEQYFGPGTRLTVT.

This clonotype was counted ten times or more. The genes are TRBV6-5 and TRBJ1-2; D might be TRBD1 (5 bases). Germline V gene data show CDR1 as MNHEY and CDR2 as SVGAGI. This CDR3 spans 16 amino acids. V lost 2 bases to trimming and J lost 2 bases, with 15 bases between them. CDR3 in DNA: TGTGCCAGCAGTTACCTCCGGCAGGGTAGAAACTATGGCTACACCTTC. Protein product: CASSYLRQGRNYGYTF.

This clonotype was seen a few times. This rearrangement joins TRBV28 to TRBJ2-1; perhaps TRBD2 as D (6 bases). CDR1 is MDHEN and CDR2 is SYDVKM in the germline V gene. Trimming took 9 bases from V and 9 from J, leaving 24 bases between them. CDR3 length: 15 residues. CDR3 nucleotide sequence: TGTGCCAGAAGGGCCGGACTACTCACAATGGTTGAGCAGTTCTTC. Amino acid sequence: CARRAGLLTMVEQFF.

CDR3 sequence reads: CASSYSTDRYYEQYF. The CDR3 bases are TGTGCCAGCAGTTACTCGACGGACAGGTACTACGAGCAGTACTTC. This chain links TRBV6-6 with TRBJ2-7, with 7 bases fitting TRBD1. After removal of 0 bases from V and 3 bases from J, the junction contained 5 bases not matched to a gene. CDR3 length: 15 amino acids. The germline V gene has CDR1 MNHNY and CDR2 SVGAGI (reference sequence).

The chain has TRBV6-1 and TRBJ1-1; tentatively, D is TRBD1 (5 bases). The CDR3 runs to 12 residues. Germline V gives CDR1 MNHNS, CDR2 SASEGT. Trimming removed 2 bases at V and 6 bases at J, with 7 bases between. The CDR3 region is CASSEWGSEAFF. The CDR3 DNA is TGTGCCAGCAGTGAATGGGGGTCTGAAGCTTTCTTT.

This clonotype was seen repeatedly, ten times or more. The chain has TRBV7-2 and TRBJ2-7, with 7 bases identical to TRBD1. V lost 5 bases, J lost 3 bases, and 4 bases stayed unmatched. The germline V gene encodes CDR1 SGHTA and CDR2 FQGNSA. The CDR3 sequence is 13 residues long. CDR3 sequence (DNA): TGTGCCAGCAGCCATAACAGGGGCTACGAGCAGTACTTC. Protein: CASSHNRGYEQYF.

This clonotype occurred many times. The CDR3 nucleotides read TGTGCCATCAGTGCAGCCGATACGCAGTATTTT. This encodes CAISAADTQYF. The genes are TRBV10-3 and TRBJ2-3; D gene unclear. The V end was cut by 4 bases, the J end by 6 bases, with 5 bases between. From germline, CDR1 is ENHRY and CDR2 SYGVKD. The CDR3 runs to 11 residues.

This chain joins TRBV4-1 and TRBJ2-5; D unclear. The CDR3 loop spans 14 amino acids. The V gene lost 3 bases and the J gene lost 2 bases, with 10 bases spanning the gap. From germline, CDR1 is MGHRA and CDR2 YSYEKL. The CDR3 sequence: CASSHEDGQETQYF. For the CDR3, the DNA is TGCGCCAGCAGCCATGAGGACGGTCAAGAGACCCAGTACTTC.

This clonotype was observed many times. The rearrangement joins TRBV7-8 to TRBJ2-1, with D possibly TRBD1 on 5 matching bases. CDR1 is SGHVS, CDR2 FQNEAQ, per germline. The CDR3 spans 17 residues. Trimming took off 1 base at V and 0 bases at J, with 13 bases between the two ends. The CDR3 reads CASSLDFGAGSYNEQFF. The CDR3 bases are TGTGCCAGCAGCTTAGACTTTGGGGCCGGCTCCTACAATGAGCAGTTCTTC.

The CDR3 sequence: CASSLTGIQPQHF. Written as DNA, the CDR3 is TGTGCCAGCAGCTTAACAGGGATTCAGCCCCAGCATTTT. V and J are TRBV7-2 and TRBJ1-5, with D perhaps TRBD1 (6 bases). V was cut by 2 bases and J by 6 bases, with 8 bases left in between. Germline V gives CDR1 SGHTA, CDR2 FQGNSA. There are 13 residues in the CDR3.